Listed below are T cell receptor beta chains from one sample, sequenced in a study of blood T cell repertoires in COVID-19. The data were produced by immunoSEQ multiplex PCR, yet TCRdb's version contains in-frame clones alone and is incomplete. The sample has 240,000 or so clones, roughly 86% seen once. Source material: peripheral blood. These receptors were obtained from an elderly man with acute or convalescent COVID-19. CDR3s include the opening cysteine and the closing phenylalanine or tryptophan.

TRBV11-1	CASSLQGFRETQYF
TRBV12-2	CASRGTSGKSPLHF
TRBV12-3/TRBV12-4	CASTEGDYGYTF
TRBV5-1	CASSSTGDLGEFF
TRBV6-1	CASSEGRQGYYGYTF
TRBV6-5	CASRRGTSGYNEQFF
TRBV15	CATSRDRSGGRSYEQYF
TRBV5-6	CASSGGDSLEQYF
TRBV7-6	CASSLETQGITEAFF
TRBV3-1/TRBV3-2	CASTLVAGVKDGELFF
TRBV6-1	CASSAPSGGTGNTIYF
TRBV10-3	CAISLGEGNTIYF
TRBV27	CASSGVGNYGYTF
TRBV29-1	CSVGQVNQPQHF
TRBV7-2	CASSSDRGPIIYGYTF
TRBV23-1	CASSLTGNEKLFF
TRBV19	CASSMDTNGYTF
TRBV4-2	CASSPGEASGSLGKNIQYF
TRBV7-2	CASSLKRGAYSNQPQHF
TRBV28	CASSSAVRGAFF
TRBV10-2	CASSEANEQFF
TRBV2	CASSDRGLGNQPQHF
TRBV29-1	CSAGRYSGTLYEAFF
TRBV2	CASTWGRRNEQFF
TRBV11-2	CASSPRTGGHRGYTF